A selection of T cell receptor beta chains follows, all from one sample in a study of cytomegalovirus exposure and HLA in healthy donors. Assay: immunoSEQ multiplex PCR; the TCRdb copy retains only in-frame clones and omits some. The data hold around 400,000 clones, with approximately 90% observed a single time. The source material was PBMCs. These receptors all stem from a woman younger than 30 in good health and CMV-seronegative. Both conserved end residues are part of each CDR3. Fields, in order: D gene, V gene, J gene, clone size, CDR3 protein, CDR3 DNA. D genes are given only for firm matches. Rows give clone size only sometimes, using once, few, many, or a class for an expanded clone.

.	TRBV9	TRBJ2-5	.	CASSSRVGLRSETQYF	TGTGCCAGCAGCTCGAGGGTTGGACTTAGATCGGAGACCCAGTACTTC
TRBD1	TRBV7-9	TRBJ2-5	.	CASSGDRSVETQYF	TGTGCCAGCAGCGGGGACAGGTCAGTGGAGACCCAGTACTTC
.	TRBV28	TRBJ1-2	.	CATRGNYGYTF	TGTGCCACCCGAGGTAACTATGGCTACACCTTC
.	TRBV9	TRBJ1-2	.	CASSDRQVLGGYTF	TGTGCCAGCAGCGATCGACAGGTCCTCGGTGGCTACACCTTC
TRBD1	TRBV23-1	TRBJ1-2	.	CASSQSKGAGCGYTF	TGCGCCAGCAGTCAATCGAAGGGGGCGGGGTGTGGCTACACCTTC
TRBD1	TRBV2	TRBJ1-1	few	CASRQGAIVTEAFF	TGTGCCAGCAGACAGGGGGCGATCGTCACTGAAGCTTTCTTT
TRBD1	TRBV2	TRBJ1-3	.	CASSFDRGLGGNTIYF	TGTGCCAGCAGCTTCGACAGGGGGCTTGGTGGAAACACCATATATTTT
.	TRBV4-1	TRBJ1-1	.	CASSQGFPDTEAFF	TGCGCCAGCAGCCAAGGATTTCCGGACACTGAAGCTTTCTTT
.	TRBV27	TRBJ2-4	.	CASSSIAPKNIQYF	TGTGCCAGCAGTTCCATAGCCCCCAAAAACATTCAGTACTTC
TRBD1	TRBV6-1	TRBJ2-7	.	CASSARQGVPYEQYF	TGTGCCAGCAGTGCCCGACAGGGGGTCCCTTACGAGCAGTACTTC
.	TRBV19	TRBJ1-2	.	CASSSRSIGYTF	TGTGCCAGTAGTTCCCGGTCTATTGGCTACACCTTC
.	TRBV14	TRBJ2-2	.	CASSQGSLRTGELFF	TGTGCCAGCAGCCAAGGTAGTCTAAGAACCGGGGAGCTGTTTTTT
.	TRBV6-5	TRBJ2-7	.	CASSLGSLSSYEQYF	TGTGCCAGCAGCCTCGGGTCTCTAAGCTCCTACGAGCAGTACTTC
.	TRBV5-1	TRBJ1-2	.	CASSLEGGYGYTF	TGCGCCAGCAGCTTGGAAGGGGGCTATGGCTACACCTTC
.	TRBV4-1	TRBJ2-7	.	CASSPSTSYEQYF	TGCGCCAGCAGCCCGTCAACATCGTACGAGCAGTACTTC
TRBD2	TRBV4-1	TRBJ2-7	once	CASSQGPGTSAYEQYF	TGCGCCAGCAGCCAAGGCCCCGGGACTAGCGCCTACGAGCAGTACTTC
TRBD1	TRBV27	TRBJ2-3	once	CASSLVGQGTDTQYF	TGTGCCAGCAGTTTAGTCGGACAGGGAACAGATACGCAGTATTTT
TRBD2	TRBV30	TRBJ2-7	.	CAWSVLAAYEQYF	TGTGCCTGGAGTGTTCTAGCGGCCTACGAGCAGTACTTC
.	TRBV5-1	TRBJ2-3	.	CASSHGGGTDTQYF	TGCGCCAGCAGCCATGGAGGCGGCACAGATACGCAGTATTTT
.	TRBV27	TRBJ2-7	.	CASRDRQLSSYEQYF	TGTGCCAGCAGAGATAGACAACTTAGCTCCTACGAGCAGTACTTC
.	TRBV7-8	TRBJ1-5	.	CASSPSGTDSNQPQHF	TGTGCCAGCAGCCCATCTGGGACTGATAGCAATCAGCCCCAGCATTTT
.	TRBV7-9	TRBJ1-2	few	CASSLTRDFGGYTF	TGTGCCAGCAGCTTAACGAGGGATTTCGGTGGCTACACCTTC
.	TRBV28	TRBJ2-3	.	CASSFAGDPTDTQYF	TGTGCCAGCAGTTTTGCCGGGGATCCCACAGATACGCAGTATTTT
TRBD1	TRBV2	TRBJ2-2	.	CASSGGLGQGSHTGELFF	TGTGCCAGCAGTGGGGGTTTGGGACAGGGGTCCCACACCGGGGAGCTGTTTTTT
.	TRBV30	TRBJ2-1	.	CAWSKGNNEQFF	TGTGCCTGGAGCAAGGGGAACAATGAGCAGTTCTTC
.	TRBV5-5	TRBJ1-5	.	CASSLNGGRNQPQHF	TGTGCCAGCAGCTTGAATGGTGGGCGCAATCAGCCCCAGCATTTT
.	TRBV28	TRBJ2-2	few	CASTLSGELFF	TGTGCCAGCACCCTTTCCGGGGAGCTGTTTTTT
.	TRBV27	TRBJ1-1	.	CASSLSTKPNTEAFF	TGTGCCAGCAGTTTATCGACTAAACCGAACACTGAAGCTTTCTTT
.	TRBV7-6	TRBJ2-1	.	CASSPTGSYNEQFF	TGTGCCAGCAGCCCGACAGGATCCTACAATGAGCAGTTCTTC
.	TRBV7-9	TRBJ2-3	once	CASSLAASDTQYF	TGTGCCAGCAGCTTAGCGGCCTCAGATACGCAGTATTTT
TRBD2	TRBV6-5	TRBJ2-5	.	CATLGLAGGEKHF	TGTGCCACCCTAGGACTAGCGGGAGGGGAAAAACACTTC
TRBD1	TRBV2	TRBJ1-2	.	CASRLQGGDYGYTF	TGTGCCAGCAGATTACAGGGGGGGGACTATGGCTACACCTTC
.	TRBV21-1	TRBJ1-1	once	CASSPQGRLTEAFF	TGTGCCAGCAGCCCCCAAGGGAGGCTCACTGAAGCTTTCTTT
.	TRBV6-1	TRBJ2-1	.	CASSEGAGIGEQFF	TGTGCCAGCAGTGAAGGGGCAGGGATTGGTGAGCAGTTCTTC
.	TRBV30	TRBJ1-6	.	CALDSPLHF	TGTGCCTTAGATTCACCCCTCCACTTT
TRBD1	TRBV19	TRBJ1-4	.	CASSISGGQVNEKLFF	TGTGCCAGTAGTATTAGCGGAGGACAGGTGAATGAAAAACTGTTTTTT
.	TRBV6-5	TRBJ2-5	.	CASSTTGEETQYF	TGTGCCAGCAGTACAACAGGCGAAGAGACCCAGTACTTC
TRBD1	TRBV9	TRBJ2-7	.	CASSLGQGAREQYF	TGTGCCAGCAGCTTAGGACAGGGGGCAAGGGAGCAGTACTTC
.	TRBV2	TRBJ2-7	few	CASSELFLGLTEQYF	TGTGCCAGCAGTGAACTTTTCTTGGGCCTCACCGAGCAGTACTTC
TRBD1	TRBV9	TRBJ2-1	.	CASSVAQGAPYNEQFF	TGTGCCAGCAGCGTGGCCCAGGGGGCTCCCTACAATGAGCAGTTCTTC
TRBD1	TRBV6-1	TRBJ2-5	.	CAGGRAGGRQETQYF	TGTGCCGGCGGTAGGGCAGGGGGTCGGCAAGAGACCCAGTACTTC
.	TRBV6-5	TRBJ2-2	.	CASSYYSGELFF	TGTGCCAGCAGTTATTATTCCGGGGAGCTGTTTTTT
TRBD2	TRBV6-5	TRBJ2-1	.	CASSATGTSYNEQFF	TGTGCCAGCAGTGCCACCGGGACTAGTTACAATGAGCAGTTCTTC
.	TRBV13	TRBJ2-7	.	CASSLAGSYEQYF	TGTGCCAGCAGCTTAGCGGGCTCCTACGAGCAGTACTTC
.	TRBV28	TRBJ1-1	.	CASSTQGFMNTEAFF	TGTGCCAGCAGTACCCAGGGATTCATGAACACTGAAGCTTTCTTT
.	TRBV18	TRBJ2-3	once	CASSPRLVPDTQYF	TGTGCCAGCTCACCACGCCTAGTTCCAGATACGCAGTATTTT
.	TRBV28	TRBJ2-7	.	CASSSEGLPGSSYEQYF	TGTGCCAGCAGCTCCGAGGGACTCCCGGGGAGCTCCTACGAGCAGTACTTC
.	TRBV5-4	TRBJ2-1	once	CASSLFKGISVSNEQFF	TGTGCCAGCAGCTTGTTTAAGGGGATCTCTGTCTCGAATGAGCAGTTCTTC
.	TRBV2	TRBJ2-1	.	CASSEPINEQFF	TGTGCCAGCAGTGAACCAATCAATGAGCAGTTCTTC
.	TRBV29-1	TRBJ1-1	.	CSVEVKGDRGTEAFF	TGCAGCGTTGAAGTCAAAGGGGATAGGGGCACTGAAGCTTTCTTT
.	TRBV6-1	TRBJ2-7	.	CASSQKYEQYF	TGTGCCAGCAGTCAAAAATACGAGCAGTACTTC
.	TRBV7-9	TRBJ2-7	.	CASSLVGGGGEQYF	TGTGCCAGCAGCTTAGTGGGTGGGGGAGGCGAGCAGTACTTC
.	TRBV28	TRBJ2-3	.	CASSPGGEDTQYF	TGTGCCAGCAGCCCTGGCGGGGAAGATACGCAGTATTTT
.	TRBV27	TRBJ2-2	.	CASSLGRVVYSSGELFF	TGTGCCAGCAGTTTAGGCAGGGTCGTCTATTCGTCCGGGGAGCTGTTTTTT
.	TRBV19	TRBJ1-2	.	CASGSGATNYGYTF	TGTGCCAGTGGGTCAGGGGCAACTAACTATGGCTACACCTTC
TRBD1	TRBV28	TRBJ1-4	.	CASSSYRGGEKLFF	TGTGCCAGCAGTTCCTACAGGGGTGGTGAAAAACTGTTTTTT
TRBD2	TRBV5-1	TRBJ2-1	.	CASSLEPGGGAIEQFF	TGCGCCAGCAGCTTGGAACCTGGCGGGGGGGCTATTGAGCAGTTCTTC
TRBD1	TRBV27	TRBJ2-7	.	CASKTLRGRGEQYF	TGTGCCAGCAAGACACTCAGGGGGCGAGGCGAGCAGTACTTC
.	TRBV25-1	TRBJ2-7	.	CASSVARRPYEQYF	TGTGCCAGCAGTGTGGCAAGGAGACCCTACGAGCAGTACTTC
TRBD1	TRBV6-6	TRBJ1-2	.	CASKAGTGIYGYTF	TGTGCCAGCAAAGCCGGGACAGGGATCTATGGCTACACCTTC